This T cell receptor beta chain was captured by sequencing in a study of blood T cell repertoires in COVID-19 (TCRdb year 2020). General notes on the study: Samples covering the acute and convalescent phases of COVID-19 were provided by collaborators in the United States, Italy and Spain. The prospective study material was composed of cDNA or gDNA derived from T cells, B-cell-depleted T cells, or PBMCs. Subjects who had been exposed to COVID-19, were actively infected with it, or had recovered from it provided the deeply sampled blood TCRbeta repertoires that made up the dataset. A freely available public database, intended as a resource for researchers studying the immune response to SARS-CoV-2, is where the repertoires were released. Samples were obtained from the ongoing ImmuneRACE study (first 160 participants) and from some 1,300 subjects provided by 6 global collaborators. A de-identified subject ID, COVID-19 status, age in years and sex were almost always included in the sample metadata. Where HLA class I and class II types were available, the types were taken from metadata supplied by the sample provider, not from assay-based typing. The investigation overall reported the following: The amount of clinical and demographic metadata varied by source and participant and was provided uncurated.

V is reduced by 4 bases and J by 0 bases, leaving a spacing of 7 bases between them. Reading the germline V gene (reference sequence) gives CDR1 MNHEY and CDR2 SMNVEV. The CDR3 holds 14 amino acids from the cysteine to the phenylalanine. Of all the DNA, just the CDR3 is kept, 42 bases in frame from base 1. Whole blood was collected in K2EDTA tubes by collaborating institutions according to the institutions' own protocols. For TCRbeta analysis, collaborator samples were shipped as frozen whole blood, as isolated PBMCs, or as DNA extracted from either sample type. To note about this clone: This clone's antigen is unknown. One base away there is no much larger clone; base qualities are not given.

TCRbeta CDR3 regions were amplified from genomic DNA by means of the immunoSEQ Assay, a bias-controlled multiplex PCR. In the source study's methods: The number of nucleated cells in each sample was estimated by amplification of reference gene primers within the assay. To quantify the absolute abundance of each unique TCRbeta CDR3 rearrangement, sequence reads were collapsed and filtered. For each sample, productive Simpson clonality was calculated as the square root of Simpson's diversity index over productive rearrangements. Entries here come from immuneACCESS through TCRdb and include only in-frame sequences with V and J called. Some clones fail to appear in such tables; in the studies checked, an unresolved V gene covers under half of the shortfall, and the cause of the remainder is unknown. The DNA gave D and trimming, while V, J and clone size come from that table. The sample table lists about 170,000 clones, about 80% of them with a count of one. The ten most abundant clones make up approximately 10% of the sample.

The sequence links TRBV27 to TRBJ2-1; the D gene lacks a confident call. The sequence was obtained from an older man with active or convalescent COVID-19. Sequencing was carried out using peripheral blood. The CDR3 region: CASSSQYSYNEQFF. In nucleotide form, the sequence is TGTGCCAGCAGTTCACAGTACTCCTACAATGAGCAGTTCTTC.